One sample yielded the 7 T cell receptor beta chains listed below, sequenced in a study of breast tumors, draining lymph nodes, adjacent tissues. Breast cancer patients provided tissue from their axillary draining lymph nodes. Via MiXCR, TCRdb re-called the multiplex PCR reads, giving one row per CDR3 protein. The data hold 150,000 to 200,000 distinct CDR3 sequences, with roughly a third observed a single time. The sequencing input was axillary lymph node tissue. These receptors originate from a female donor with breast cancer. Some clones in this sample may be carry-over from other donors' samples.

This clonotype has a count of ten or more. The chain joins TRBV6-4 to TRBJ1-2; unclear D gene. CDR3 length: 14 residues. With 3 bases removed from V and 3 bases from J, the gap between germline ends came to 11 bases. Germline V gene data show CDR1 as MRHNA and CDR2 as SNTAGT. For the CDR3, the DNA is TGTGCCAGCAGTGAGAGGCCGTGGGACTATGGCTACACCTTC. Its protein is CASSERPWDYGYTF.

The genes are TRBV20-1 and TRBJ2-3; 11 bases map to TRBD2. Trimming cost V 8 bases and J 1 base; bases outside gene matches: 5. Germline V gene sequence: CDR1 DFQATT, CDR2 SNEGSKA (reference sequence). The CDR3 length is 14 residues. This CDR3 reads CSTALAGGTDTQYF. The CDR3 nucleotides are TGCAGTACTGCACTAGCGGGAGGCACAGATACGCAGTATTTT.

This clonotype occurred many times. V is TRBV6-5 and J is TRBJ1-6; TRBD1 matches at 10 bases. Germline V CDR1 and CDR2: MNHEY, SVGAGI. The V and J ends lost 2 bases and 3 bases, in that order; junction bases with no gene match: 1. The CDR3 is made up of 16 amino acids. The CDR3 sequence: CASSYDRGLYNSPLHF. The CDR3 nucleotides read TGTGCCAGCAGTTACGACAGGGGGCTCTATAATTCACCCCTCCACTTT.

This chain uses TRBV3-1 with TRBJ2-1; D is possibly TRBD1 (6 bases). Germline-derived CDR1 and CDR2 are LGHDT and YNNKEL (reference sequence). V was cut by 3 bases and J by 5 bases, with 11 bases left in between. The CDR3 spans 14 residues. The CDR3 DNA follows: TGTGCCAGCAGCCATATCTCAGGGGACAATGAGCAGTTCTTC. Translation: CASSHISGDNEQFF.

Comments on this clonotype: Because it lacks the conserved phenylalanine or tryptophan at the end, this CDR3 is likely a read error. The V gene is TRBV9, the J gene TRBJ2-7, with D possibly being TRBD1 (5 bases). The CDR3 totals 13 residues. Trimming removed 0 bases from V and 5 bases from J, with 9 bases in between. Germline CDR1 is SGDLS and CDR2 is YYNGEE. The CDR3 coding sequence is TGTGCCAGCAGCGTAGAATTAGGGGACGAGCAGTACTCC. Its protein is CASSVELGDEQYS.

In the case of this clonotype: A much larger clone lies a single base off, so this may be a read error. The chain recombines TRBV2 with TRBJ2-7, with D possibly being TRBD2 (5 bases). V was shortened by 3 bases and J by 3 bases, with 12 bases between the two germline ends. Germline values: CDR1 SNHLY, CDR2 FYNNEI. The CDR3 sequence is 14 residues long. The CDR3 nucleotides read TGTGCCAGCAGTGAGCAACTAGATCTCTACGAGCAGTACTTC. This gives the protein CASSEQLDLYEQYF.

J is TRBJ2-5 and V is TRBV20-1, with 8 bases matching TRBD1. Trimming cost V 6 bases and J 2 bases; bases outside gene matches: 17. The length of the CDR3 is 17 residues. Germline lookup yields CDR1 DFQATT and CDR2 SNEGSKA (reference sequence). CDR3 coding DNA: TGCAGTGCAGGACAGGGTTCGGGCGGAAGGAGGCAAGAGACCCAGTACTTC. This encodes CSAGQGSGGRRQETQYF.